This entry features one T cell receptor (beta chain) sequence. This entry is derived from a study of blood T cell repertoires in COVID-19. Study information: The United States, Italy and Spain were the sources of the acute and convalescent COVID-19 samples. PBMCs, B-cell-depleted T cells, or T cells provided the cDNA or gDNA that made up the material.

CDR3 size: 17 residues. Germline assignment: CDR1 SGHDT and CDR2 YYEEEE. V shed 0 bases and J 0 bases; nucleotides not matched to a gene: 8. Seattle patient enrollment occurred during active infection, with longitudinal follow-up thereafter. Per the study methods: Amplifying reference gene primers gave estimates of nucleated cell counts. The repertoire was sequenced with immunoSEQ multiplex PCR; TCRdb's copy has only in-frame clones and lacks some. That table supplies the V and J calls and clone size; D and trimming were determined from the DNA. The sample lists over 150,000 clones, around nine tenths occurring once.

The sequencing input was peripheral blood. The chain uses TRBV5-6 and TRBJ2-5; 7 bases are shared with TRBD2. The TCR was taken from a man aged 50-59 years with COVID-19, enrolled during active disease. Here the CDR3 reads CASSLVVGGTYQETQYF. The CDR3 DNA reads TGTGCCAGCAGCTTGGTTGTCGGGGGGACGTACCAAGAGACCCAGTACTTC.